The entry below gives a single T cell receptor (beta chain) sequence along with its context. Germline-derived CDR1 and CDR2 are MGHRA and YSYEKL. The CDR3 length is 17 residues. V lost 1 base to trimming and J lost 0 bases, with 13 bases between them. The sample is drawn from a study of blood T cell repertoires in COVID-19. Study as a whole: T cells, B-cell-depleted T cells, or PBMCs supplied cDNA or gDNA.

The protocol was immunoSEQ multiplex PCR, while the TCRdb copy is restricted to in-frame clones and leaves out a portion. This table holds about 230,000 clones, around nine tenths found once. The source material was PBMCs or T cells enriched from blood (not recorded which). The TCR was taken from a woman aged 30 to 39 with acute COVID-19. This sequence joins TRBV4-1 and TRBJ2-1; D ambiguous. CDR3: CASSQVPQFSSYNEQFF. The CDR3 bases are TGCGCCAGCAGCCAAGTCCCTCAGTTCAGCTCCTACAATGAGCAGTTCTTC.